Described below is a single T cell receptor beta chain sequence and its context. These data come from a study of control samples from healthy donors and cancer patients. Sequencing used immunoSEQ multiplex PCR; TCRdb keeps in-frame clones, though not all of them. Here the sample spans some 150,000 clones, roughly 94% being singletons. The sequence came from a man in his 60s with colorectal cancer. Material: PBMCs.

In DNA, the CDR3 is TGTGCCAGCAGCTTAGCAGGTCCCCTCTCCTACGAGCAGTACTTC. It translates to CASSLAGPLSYEQYF. The chain recombines TRBV7-2 with TRBJ2-7; no definite D call. The CDR3 length is 15 residues. Per the germline V gene, CDR1 is SGHTA and CDR2 is FQGNSA. V lost 0 bases and J 0 bases, leaving 9 bases between the germline ends.